This T cell receptor beta chain came from a study of molecular identifiers for immune sequencing clone quantification. Notes on the study in general: Under 1% of molecules in naive cells, but over 99% of effector molecules, belonged to clones above 20 RNA copies. Spike-in Jurkat TCR RNA from a single cell reportedly registered among about a million naive cells.

This CDR3 spans 19 amino acids. The V gene lost 0 bases and the J gene lost 0 bases, with 15 bases spanning the gap. Germline V gene lookup returns CDR1 MNHEY and CDR2 SVGEGT. TCRdb re-called the PCR reads through MiXCR, storing one row per CDR3 protein. The top ten hold 0.7% to 0.9% of the sample, which has 460,000 or so distinct CDR3 sequences, roughly 24% seen once. In the case of this clonotype: Antigen unknown.

This TCR derives from a human donor in good health. Some libraries in this study had Jurkat cell RNA spiked in. Sequencing was carried out using naive CD8+ T cells from blood, with Jurkat cell RNA spiked in. Subset specified: FACS-sorted CD8+CD4-CCR7+CD45RA+ naive T cells. The chain uses TRBV6-2 or TRBV6-3 and TRBJ2-6; D gene uncertain. The CDR3 DNA follows: TGTGCCAGCAGTTACTCGAAGTCCAAACGAGTCTCTGGGGCCAACGTCCTGACTTTC. Its protein is CASSYSKSKRVSGANVLTF.